The 8 T cell receptor beta chains presented below share a single source sample, sequenced in a study of blood T cell repertoires in COVID-19. TCRdb keeps only in-frame clones here, not all; method: immunoSEQ multiplex PCR. The data show about 180,000 clones, approximately 85% seen once. The sample was peripheral blood. These receptors all stem from a human donor with active or convalescent COVID-19. The donor label of this sample is uncertain.

This chain links TRBV7-2 with TRBJ2-1; 8 nucleotides match TRBD2. With V trimmed by 5 bases and J by 0 bases, 9 bases remained unmatched. Germline V gene data show CDR1 as SGHTA and CDR2 as FQGNSA. This CDR3 has 17 residues. CDR3 sequence (DNA): TGTGCCAGCAGCCCTGGGGTAGCGGGACACTCCTACAATGAGCAGTTCTTC. This codes for CASSPGVAGHSYNEQFF.

The chain has TRBV7-9 and TRBJ1-2; 7 bases line up with TRBD1. The CDR3 has 14 amino acids. Germline values: CDR1 SEHNR, CDR2 FQNEAQ (reference sequence). V shed 7 bases, J shed 4 bases, and the junction held 9 bases outside the gene matches. The CDR3 nucleotides are TGTGCCAGCACCGGAGGGGGCAGGACCTATGGCTACACCTTC. Its protein product is CASTGGGRTYGYTF.

The chain joins TRBV3-1 (or the pseudogene TRBV3-2) to TRBJ2-4; TRBD2 matches 8 bases. V lost 2 bases to trimming and J lost 2 bases; unmatched junction nucleotides: 8. CDR3 length equals 17 residues. Germline V gene data show CDR1 as LGHDT and CDR2 as YNNKEL (reference sequence). The CDR3 is CASSQRSGGLPKNIQYF. CDR3 nucleotide sequence: TGTGCCAGCAGCCAACGTTCGGGGGGGCTTCCCAAAAACATTCAGTACTTC.

CDR3 nucleotide sequence: TGCGCCAGCAGCTTGGCCGGGACAGGGAACTATGGCTACACCTTC. Residues: CASSLAGTGNYGYTF. The chain links TRBV5-1 to TRBJ1-2, with 9 bases lining up with TRBD1. J lost 2 bases, V lost 0 bases, and 2 bases had no gene match. The germline CDR1 and CDR2 sequences are SGHRS and YFSETQ. CDR3 length: 15 amino acids.

This clone was recorded only once. The chain uses TRBV5-5 and TRBJ1-5; D gene uncertain. Germline V gives CDR1 SGHKS, CDR2 YYEKEE (reference sequence). The CDR3 sequence is 15 residues long. V was clipped by 0 bases and J by 1 base, with 8 bases between them. CDR3 sequence (DNA): TGTGCCAGCAGCTTGGGGGCGCAAAGCAATCAGCCCCAGCATTTT. Amino acid sequence: CASSLGAQSNQPQHF.

The chain couples TRBV4-1 to TRBJ2-1, with 16 bases matching TRBD2. After removal of 4 bases from V and 14 bases from J, the junction contained 8 bases not matched to a gene. The CDR3 totals 15 residues. Per germline, CDR1 MGHRA and CDR2 YSYEKL. The CDR3 bases are TGCGCCAGCAGCCCGGTGCGGGGACTAGCGGGGGGGGAGTTCTTC. Encoded protein: CASSPVRGLAGGEFF.

The rearrangement joins TRBV19 to TRBJ1-6; D may be TRBD1 (6 bases). The germline gives CDR1 LNHDA, CDR2 SQIVND (reference sequence). V was cut by 9 bases and J by 5 bases, with 23 bases left in between. The CDR3 has 17 amino acids. This CDR3 is CASQYGTSKGDNSPLHF. For the CDR3, the DNA is TGTGCCAGCCAATACGGGACATCCAAGGGGGATAATTCACCCCTCCACTTT.

The chain employs TRBV7-9 and TRBJ2-1, with D possibly TRBD2 on 5 matching bases. Per the germline V gene, CDR1 is SEHNR and CDR2 is FQNEAQ (reference sequence). V was shortened by 5 bases and J by 4 bases, with 15 bases between the two germline ends. The CDR3 loop spans 15 amino acids. The CDR3 region is CASSPSSGPYNEQFF. CDR3 bases: TGTGCCAGCAGCCCATCAAGCGGACCTTACAATGAGCAGTTCTTC.